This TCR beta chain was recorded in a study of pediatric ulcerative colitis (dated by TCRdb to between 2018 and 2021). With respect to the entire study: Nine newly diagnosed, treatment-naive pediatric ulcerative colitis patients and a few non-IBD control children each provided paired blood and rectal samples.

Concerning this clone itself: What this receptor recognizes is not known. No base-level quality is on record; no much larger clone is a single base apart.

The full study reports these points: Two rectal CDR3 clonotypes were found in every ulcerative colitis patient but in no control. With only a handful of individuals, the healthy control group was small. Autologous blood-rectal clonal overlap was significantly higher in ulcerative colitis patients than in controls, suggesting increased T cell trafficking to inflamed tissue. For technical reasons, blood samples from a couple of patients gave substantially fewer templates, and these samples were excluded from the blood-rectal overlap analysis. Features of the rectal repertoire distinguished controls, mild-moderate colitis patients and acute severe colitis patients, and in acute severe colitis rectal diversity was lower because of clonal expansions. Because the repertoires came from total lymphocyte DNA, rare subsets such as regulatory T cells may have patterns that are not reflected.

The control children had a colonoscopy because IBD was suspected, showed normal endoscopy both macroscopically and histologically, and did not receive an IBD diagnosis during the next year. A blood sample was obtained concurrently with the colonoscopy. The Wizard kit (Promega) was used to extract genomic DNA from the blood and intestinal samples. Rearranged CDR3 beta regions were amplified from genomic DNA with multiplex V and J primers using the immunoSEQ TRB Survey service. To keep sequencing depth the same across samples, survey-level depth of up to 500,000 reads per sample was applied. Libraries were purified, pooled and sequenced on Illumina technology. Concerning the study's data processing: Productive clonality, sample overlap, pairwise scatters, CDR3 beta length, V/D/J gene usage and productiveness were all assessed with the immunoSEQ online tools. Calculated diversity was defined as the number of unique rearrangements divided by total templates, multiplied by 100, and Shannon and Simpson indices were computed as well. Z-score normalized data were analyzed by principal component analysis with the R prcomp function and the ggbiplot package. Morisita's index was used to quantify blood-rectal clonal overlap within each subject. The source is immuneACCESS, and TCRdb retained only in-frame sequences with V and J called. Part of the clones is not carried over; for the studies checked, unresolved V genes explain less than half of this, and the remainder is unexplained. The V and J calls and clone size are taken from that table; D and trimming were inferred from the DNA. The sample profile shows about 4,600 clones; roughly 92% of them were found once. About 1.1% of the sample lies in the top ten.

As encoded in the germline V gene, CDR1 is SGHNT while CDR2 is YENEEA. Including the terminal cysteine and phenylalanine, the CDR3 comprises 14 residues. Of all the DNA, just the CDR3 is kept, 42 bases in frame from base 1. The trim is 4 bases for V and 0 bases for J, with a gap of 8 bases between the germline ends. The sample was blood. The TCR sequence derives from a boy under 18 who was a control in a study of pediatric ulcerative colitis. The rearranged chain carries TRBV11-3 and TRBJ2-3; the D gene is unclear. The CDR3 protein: CASSSDGSTDTQYF. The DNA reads TGTGCCAGCAGCTCGGACGGTAGCACAGATACGCAGTATTTT.